These 11 T cell receptor beta chains originate from one sample sequenced in a study of T cells in Graves' hyperthyroidism and ophthalmopathy. RNA transcripts served as the template for amplifying TCR beta CDR3 regions. Using the HTBI primer set, a first-round RT-PCR was run on the TCR CDR3. MiXCR, run by TCRdb on the multiplex PCR reads, gives a single entry per CDR3 protein. The table lists 300,000 to 450,000 distinct CDR3 sequences, approximately 15% of them singletons. Specimen: blood. These receptors all come from a woman aged 55-69 years with Graves' hyperthyroidism.

This clonotype was recorded at least ten times. The chain links TRBV11-3 to TRBJ2-7; 12 bases are shared with TRBD1. The CDR3 loop spans 18 amino acids. Germline trimming cut 4 bases from V and 4 bases from J; bases unmatched to any gene: 14. Germline loops: CDR1 SGHNT, CDR2 YENEEA. The CDR3 DNA reads TGTGCCAGCAGCTCAAGCGCCGGGACAGGGGGCTTGCTTTACGAGCAGTACTTC. Translating gives CASSSSAGTGGLLYEQYF.

The V gene is TRBV27, the J gene TRBJ2-3, with 10 bases aligning to TRBD2. V trimming: 8 bases; J trimming: 5 bases; junction bases outside the gene matches: 7. The CDR3 is made up of 14 amino acids. Germline V gene sequence: CDR1 MNHEY, CDR2 SMNVEV (reference sequence). The CDR3 reads CASSGLASGDTQYF. CDR3 DNA sequence: TGTGCCAGCTCGGGACTAGCGAGCGGAGATACGCAGTATTTT.

This clonotype was picked up many times. CDR3 sequence: CASSEGLAGALGETQYF. The CDR3 DNA reads as TGTGCCAGCAGTGAAGGACTAGCGGGAGCTTTGGGAGAGACCCAGTACTTC. The chain is built from TRBV2 and TRBJ2-5, with 12 nucleotides matching TRBD2. CDR1 SNHLY and CDR2 FYNNEI come from the germline V gene. With V trimmed by 1 base and J by 4 bases, 7 bases remained unmatched. CDR3 length: 17 residues.

Notes on this clonotype: Compared with germline, one end of the junction differs, possibly owing to a read error. V usage is TRBV7-3 and J usage is TRBJ1-4; 9 bases are shared with TRBD1. This CDR3 comprises 15 residues. Germline V gene sequence: CDR1 SGHTA, CDR2 FQGTGA. The CDR3 loop reads CASSSQGAPGEKPFF. CDR3 DNA: TGTGCCAGCAGCTCACAGGGGGCGCCTGGTGAAAAACCGTTTTTT.

This clonotype was counted only a few times. The chain is built from TRBV10-3 and TRBJ2-7; 11 bases match TRBD1. The CDR3 totals 14 residues. V was clipped by 4 bases and J by 5 bases; unmatched bases: 4. CDR1 and CDR2 (germline): ENHRY, SYGVKD. The CDR3 is CAISGTGGLDEQYF. The DNA of the CDR3 is TGTGCCATCAGTGGGACAGGGGGCCTAGACGAGCAGTACTTC.

This clonotype was observed many times. The chain employs TRBV18 and TRBJ2-5; no clear D gene. Germline V gene sequence: CDR1 KGHSH, CDR2 LQKENI. V shed 0 bases and J shed 5 bases, with 4 bases lying between them. The CDR3 loop spans 12 amino acids. The chain's CDR3 is CASSPPGETQYF. The DNA of the CDR3 is TGTGCCAGCTCACCACCCGGGGAGACCCAGTACTTC.

This clonotype was recorded many times. The chain couples TRBV20-1 to TRBJ2-3; 7 positions match TRBD1. Trimming took 6 bases from V and 4 from J; bases not matched to a gene: 10. Germline lookup yields CDR1 DFQATT and CDR2 SNEGSKA (reference sequence). There are 14 residues in the CDR3. The CDR3 DNA follows: TGCAGTGCCGCCGACAGGGTAGGCCCAGATACGCAGTATTTT. Protein product: CSAADRVGPDTQYF.

This clonotype has ten or more counts. The V and J genes are TRBV3-1 and TRBJ2-3; 7 nucleotides match TRBD1. The CDR3 contains 14 residues. The V gene end was trimmed by 4 bases and the J gene end by 1 base; junction bases not matched to a gene: 2. Germline V gene data show CDR1 as LGHDT and CDR2 as YNNKEL (reference sequence). The chain's CDR3 is CASSRGQGTDTQYF. The CDR3 DNA is TGTGCCAGCAGCCGCGGACAGGGCACAGATACGCAGTATTTT.

This clonotype was seen at least ten times. The chain links TRBV7-9 to TRBJ2-3; tentative D call: TRBD2 (5 bases). Germline loops: CDR1 SEHNR, CDR2 FQNEAQ (reference sequence). This CDR3 has 13 amino acids. The germline V and J ends were trimmed by 3 bases and 5 bases, with 9 bases remaining between them. CDR3 sequence (DNA): TGTGCCAGCAGCTTGACTATTGGAGATACGCAGTATTTT. It is translated as CASSLTIGDTQYF.

The table lists this clonotype with a few counts. This chain joins TRBV7-6 and TRBJ1-4, with TRBD1 identical over 9 bases. The CDR3 extends over 14 amino acids. The germline CDR1 and CDR2 sequences are SGHVS and FNYEAQ. The J segment lost 8 bases and the V segment lost 3 bases, leaving 4 bases of the junction unmatched. The CDR3 DNA is TGTGCCAGCAGCTTTGGGACAGGGAGAGAAAAACTGTTTTTT. Translation gives CASSFGTGREKLFF.

The V and J genes are TRBV7-2 and TRBJ2-1, with D perhaps TRBD2 (6 bases). The germline V gene has CDR1 SGHTA and CDR2 FQGNSA. The CDR3 totals 13 residues. V lost 5 bases and J 5 bases, leaving 10 bases between the germline ends. The CDR3 DNA reads as TGTGCCAGCAGCCCCAGACTAGACAATGAGCAGTTCTTC. This encodes CASSPRLDNEQFF.